This TCR beta chain is from a study of regulatory T cells in long-lasting Graves disease. Time point here: newly diagnosed GD, antithyroid drugs for less than 3 months. From PBMCs, RNA was extracted and then used to make the TCR library. Peripheral blood, 7.5 to 9 milliliters of it, was drawn into EDTA tubes. Arm-PCR of CDR3 regions and iRepertoire HTBI primers were used to build TCR beta libraries. TCRdb reprocessed the multiplex PCR reads via MiXCR and lists one record per CDR3 protein. The sample consists of approximately 270,000 distinct CDR3 sequences, roughly 18% of them appearing once. With V trimmed by 4 bases and J by 7 bases, 2 bases remained unmatched. This CDR3 has 12 amino acids. Germline V lookup: CDR1 SEHNR, CDR2 FQNEAQ (reference sequence). This clonotype was detected ten times or more. Its antigen remains unknown. Study-wide findings and caveats: Graves' patients with persistent disease showed TCR diversity lower than patients newly diagnosed.

The sample was also linked to a second study, of T cells in Graves' hyperthyroidism and ophthalmopathy. Per that study: The HTBI set primed first-round TCR CDR3 RT-PCR.

This TCR was recovered from a woman aged 25 to 39 with Graves disease. The chain couples TRBV7-9 to TRBJ1-2; 8 nucleotides line up with TRBD1. The sequencing used peripheral blood mononuclear cells (PBMCs), collected at new diagnosis, from a patient treated with antithyroid drugs. CDR3 sequence: CASSSDRGGYTF. The DNA of the CDR3 is TGTGCCAGCAGCTCAGACAGGGGTGGCTACACCTTC.